The next 11 T cell receptor beta chains were all read from a single sample in a study of blood T cell repertoires in COVID-19. Assay used: immunoSEQ multiplex PCR; TCRdb lists only in-frame clones, some missing. This sample has about 48,000 clones, with approximately 83% found just once. Sequenced: peripheral blood. The source of these receptors is a human donor in a cohort sampled during active COVID-19. The donor label of this sample is uncertain.

As regards this clone: At one boundary the junction diverges from the germline segment, which might be a read error. The chain recombines TRBV5-8 with TRBJ2-3; 11 bases fit TRBD2. CDR1 is SGHTS, CDR2 YDEGEE, per germline. The CDR3 sequence is 14 residues long. CDR3 protein: CASSLAFLAGGVDF. CDR3 coding DNA: TGTGCCAGCAGCTTGGCGTTTCTAGCGGGGGGCGTGGATTTT.

This clone was found once. The chain is built from TRBV9 and TRBJ2-7, with 7 bases fitting TRBD1. From germline, CDR1 is SGDLS and CDR2 YYNGEE. The J segment lost 6 bases and the V segment lost 0 bases, leaving 3 bases of the junction unmatched. The CDR3 contains 13 residues. The chain's CDR3 is CASSVGQGSEQYF. The CDR3 DNA reads TGTGCCAGCAGCGTAGGACAGGGAAGCGAGCAGTACTTC.

At least ten counts were recorded for this clone. The J gene is TRBJ2-2, the V gene TRBV7-2, with a possible D match to TRBD2 (6 bases). The V end lost 0 bases, the J end lost 1 base, and 9 bases lay between the germline ends. In germline, CDR1 is SGHTA, CDR2 FQGNSA. The CDR3 is 16 amino acids. CDR3 loop: CASSLAGGLNTGELFF. The CDR3 DNA reads TGTGCCAGCAGCTTAGCGGGGGGACTGAACACCGGGGAGCTGTTTTTT.

The chain uses TRBV5-1 and TRBJ2-1; unclear D gene. Trimming pared 0 bases from V and 5 bases from J, leaving 6 bases between. This CDR3 has 13 residues. Germline CDR1 is SGHRS and CDR2 is YFSETQ. The CDR3, as DNA: TGCGCCAGCAGCTTGGGACACAACAATGAGCAGTTCTTC. This gives the protein CASSLGHNNEQFF. The whole variable domain, filled in from reference TRBV5-1 and TRBJ2-1, reads KAGVTQTPRYLIKTRGQQVTLSCSPISGHRSVSWYQQTPGQGLQFLFEYFSETQRNKGNFPGRFSGRQFSNSRSEMNVSTLELGDSALYLCASSLGHNNEQFFGPGTRLTVL.

V gene TRBV7-9 combines with J gene TRBJ1-2; TRBD1 matches 10 bases. This CDR3 region has 14 residues. The V gene's germline CDR1 is SEHNR and CDR2 FQNEAQ (reference sequence). The V gene end was trimmed by 5 bases and the J gene end by 4 bases; junction bases not matched to a gene: 4. The CDR3 DNA is TGTGCCAGCAGCCGGACAGGGGGTAGCTATGGCTACACCTTC. It codes for CASSRTGGSYGYTF.

This rearrangement joins TRBV5-1 to TRBJ2-6; 7 bases map to TRBD2. The CDR3 has 16 amino acids. Germline assignment: CDR1 SGHRS and CDR2 YFSETQ. With 4 bases clipped from V and 0 bases from J, the junction kept 4 bases outside the gene matches. In nucleotides, the CDR3 is TGCGCCAGCAGCCCCGGGGGGAGCTCTGGGGCCAACGTCCTGACTTTC. Translated: CASSPGGSSGANVLTF.

This clone turned up a few times. The rearrangement links TRBV7-9 to TRBJ2-2; 7 bases line up with TRBD2. The germline gives CDR1 SEHNR, CDR2 FQNEAQ (reference sequence). This CDR3 has 15 residues. V gave up 6 bases and J gave up 7 bases; unmatched junction bases: 11. CDR3 sequence (DNA): TGTGCCAGCAGGGAGGAGAGCGGGGACTACGGGGAGCTGTTTTTT. This translates into CASREESGDYGELFF.

The V and J genes are TRBV5-5 and TRBJ1-5; 8 nucleotides match TRBD1. CDR1 is SGHKS and CDR2 is YYEKEE in the germline V gene (reference sequence). There are 14 residues in the CDR3. V lost 2 bases to trimming and J lost 4 bases; unmatched junction nucleotides: 2. The CDR3 spells CASSLQGGNQPQHF. In DNA form, the CDR3 reads TGTGCCAGCAGCTTACAGGGGGGTAATCAGCCCCAGCATTTT.

The V gene is TRBV10-3, the J gene TRBJ2-4; D might be TRBD2 (6 bases). This CDR3 is 15 amino acids long. In germline, CDR1 is ENHRY, CDR2 SYGVKD. Trimming removed 2 bases from V and 1 base from J, with 9 bases in between. The CDR3 loop reads CAISEQAGAKNIQYF. The CDR3 region has the DNA TGTGCCATCAGTGAGCAGGCGGGGGCCAAAAACATTCAGTACTTC.

The chain combines TRBV11-2 with TRBJ2-2, with 8 nucleotides matching TRBD2. Unmatched junction bases numbered 1, after V lost 1 base and J lost 3 bases. Germline CDR1 is SGHAT and CDR2 is FQNNGV. This CDR3 is built from 15 residues. The CDR3 DNA sequence: TGTGCCAGCAGCTTAGGCGGGGGGTACACCGGGGAGCTGTTTTTT. Its translation is CASSLGGGYTGELFF.

This clone was counted once. J is TRBJ2-5 and V is TRBV10-3, with TRBD2 matching 11 bases. Germline assignment: CDR1 ENHRY and CDR2 SYGVKD. This CDR3 has 17 residues. V lost 6 bases, J lost 5 bases, and 14 bases stayed unmatched. The CDR3 DNA reads as TGTGCCATCAGCCGAGGGGTGGTAGCGGGGGGGCCCGAGACCCAGTACTTC. Protein sequence: CAISRGVVAGGPETQYF.